The clone carrying this TCR beta chain has a single count. This specimen comes from a study of blood T cell repertoires in COVID-19. Looking at the study overall: Sites across the United States, Italy and Spain contributed samples from acute and convalescent COVID-19. PBMCs, B-cell-depleted T cells, or T cells were the source of the cDNA or gDNA that made up the material.

Authors' processing steps: Estimates of nucleated cell counts were drawn from the amplification of reference gene primers. Here immunoSEQ multiplex PCR was the method, and the copy in TCRdb shows in-frame clones only, minus some. The DNA gave D and trimming, while V, J and clone size come from that table. This sample has some 250,000 clones, with 80% to 85% found just once. Trimming took 5 bases from V and 1 from J; bases not matched to a gene: 3. Germline V gives CDR1 MNHEY, CDR2 SMNVEV (reference sequence). This CDR3 comprises 15 residues. The clonotype originates from a man in his 60s with acute or convalescent COVID-19. The genes are TRBV27 and TRBJ2-1, with 9 nucleotides matching TRBD1. Sequencing was done on a sample of peripheral blood. DNA for the CDR3: TGTGCCAGCAGTCCGGGACAGGGATCCTACAATGAGCAGTTCTTC. It codes for CASSPGQGSYNEQFF.